Presented here are 27 T cell receptor beta chains from one specimen sequenced in a study. TCRdb reprocessed the RT-PCR reads via MiXCR and lists one record per CDR3 protein. The table shows more than 600,000 distinct CDR3 sequences, with around 14% occurring only once. Sequencing used memory CD4+ T cells from blood. These receptors were taken from a female donor in good health, serving as a healthy control.

CDR3 in amino acids: CASSSFGGAGVYGYTF. The CDR3 DNA is TGTGCCAGCAGCTCCTTCGGGGGGGCGGGGGTCTATGGCTACACCTTC. The V call is TRBV11-2, the J call TRBJ1-2, with a weak D call TRBD1 (6 bases). Germline V gives CDR1 SGHAT, CDR2 FQNNGV. Trimming removed 4 bases at V and 4 bases at J, with 19 bases between. There are 16 residues in the CDR3.

This clonotype has a count of ten or more. V gene TRBV12-3 or TRBV12-4 combines with J gene TRBJ1-5; 7 nucleotides agree with TRBD1. This CDR3 spans 16 amino acids. The ends lost 6 bases at V and 3 bases at J; junction bases unmatched: 11. CDR3 DNA: TGTGCCAGCAGCCTTTTCCGCGACAGGGTCAATCAGCCCCAGCATTTT. Protein sequence: CASSLFRDRVNQPQHF.

This CDR3 reads CASSLLTDTYGYTF. For the CDR3, the DNA is TGTGCCAGCAGCCTATTGACAGATACCTATGGCTACACCTTC. The chain couples TRBV11-1 to TRBJ1-2; D might be TRBD1 (5 bases). V was pared by 5 bases and J by 4 bases, with 14 bases between. This CDR3 region has 14 residues. From germline, CDR1 is SGHAT and CDR2 FQDESV (reference sequence). Drawing the rest from reference TRBV11-1 and TRBJ1-2, the complete variable domain is EAEVAQSPRYKITEKSQAVAFWCDPISGHATLYWYRQILGQGPELLVQFQDESVVDDSQLPKDRFSAERLKGVDSTLKIQPAELGDSAMYLCASSLLTDTYGYTFGSGTRLTVV.

This clonotype appeared a few times. The chain recombines TRBV6-1 with TRBJ2-7; TRBD2 matches at 9 bases. This CDR3 spans 16 amino acids. V lost 2 bases, J lost 1 base, and 6 bases stayed unmatched. Germline assignment: CDR1 MNHNS and CDR2 SASEGT. The CDR3 nucleotides read TGTGCCAGCAGTGAAAGGATAAGCGGGGGGTCCTACGAGCAGTACTTC. The encoded protein is CASSERISGGSYEQYF.

This clonotype has more than one count but fewer than ten. For the CDR3, the DNA is TGTGCCAGCTCACCACCGTCACAGGGTTACGAGCAGTACTTC. Translated: CASSPPSQGYEQYF. The chain recombines TRBV18 with TRBJ2-7; D is possibly TRBD1 (6 bases). The germline V gene encodes CDR1 KGHSH and CDR2 LQKENI. V lost 0 bases to trimming and J lost 4 bases, with 10 bases between them. The CDR3 totals 14 residues.

Turning to this clonotype: The junction and the germline gene differ at one end; a read error may be behind it. The V and J genes are TRBV27 and TRBJ1-2; TRBD1 aligns across 11 bases. This CDR3 comprises 14 residues. Germline V gene data show CDR1 as MNHEY and CDR2 as SMNVEV (reference sequence). The DNA for the CDR3 is TGTGCCAGCAGGCGGACAGGGGGCGGCTATGGCCACACCTTC. Its translation: CASRRTGGGYGHTF.

This rearrangement joins TRBV10-2 to TRBJ2-1, with 7 bases matching TRBD2. The germline CDR1 and CDR2 sequences are WSHSY and SAAADI. The CDR3 consists of 13 residues. V gave up 10 bases and J gave up 4 bases; unmatched junction bases: 7. CDR3 sequence reads: CATKAGTYNEQFF. The CDR3 nucleotides are TGCGCCACCAAAGCGGGAACTTACAATGAGCAGTTCTTC.

V is TRBV30 and J is TRBJ2-2; possibly TRBD1 for D (6 bases). Trimming left V 2 bases short and J 5 bases short, with 12 bases between. The CDR3 runs 14 residues. CDR1 GTSNPN and CDR2 SVGIG come from the germline V gene (reference sequence). The CDR3 loop is CAWSRLQGTGELFF. In DNA, the CDR3 is TGTGCCTGGAGTCGCCTACAGGGAACCGGGGAGCTGTTTTTT.

Only a few counts were recorded for this clonotype. The gene calls are TRBV20-1 and TRBJ1-1; 10 positions agree with TRBD1. Trimming took 5 bases from V and 6 from J; bases not matched to a gene: 3. The V gene's germline CDR1 is DFQATT and CDR2 SNEGSKA (reference sequence). CDR3 length: 12 residues. Written as DNA, the CDR3 is TGCAGTGCTGCGGGACAGGGGCCTGAAGCTTTCTTT. Translated: CSAAGQGPEAFF.

This clonotype was seen more than once but under ten times. This sequence joins TRBV4-3 and TRBJ2-7; 7 bases fit TRBD2. With V trimmed by 4 bases and J by 2 bases, 11 bases remained unmatched. The CDR3 runs 16 residues. The germline V gene encodes CDR1 LGHNA and CDR2 YSLEER. This CDR3 is CASSLEAGLTTYEQYF. The CDR3, as DNA: TGCGCCAGCAGCCTAGAAGCGGGACTAACTACCTACGAGCAGTACTTC.

This clonotype was seen repeatedly, ten times or more. The chain has TRBV6-5 and TRBJ2-1; D is tentatively TRBD1 or TRBD2 (5 bases each). V was cut by 3 bases and J by 6 bases, with 15 bases left in between. Per germline, CDR1 MNHEY and CDR2 SVGAGI. This CDR3 has 15 residues. CDR3 in amino acids: CASSYVQGRGNEQFF. Written as DNA, the CDR3 is TGTGCCAGCAGTTATGTGCAGGGTCGGGGCAATGAGCAGTTCTTC.

This chain joins TRBV5-1 and TRBJ2-1, with TRBD2 as a possible D gene (8 bases). The CDR3 is 15 residues long. Germline V gene sequence: CDR1 SGHRS, CDR2 YFSETQ. V lost 0 bases and J 7 bases, leaving 14 bases between the germline ends. This CDR3 is CASSLGQGGGNEQFF. CDR3 DNA: TGCGCCAGCAGCTTGGGACAGGGCGGGGGGAATGAGCAGTTCTTC. Combining the CDR3 with reference TRBV5-1 and TRBJ2-1 gives the whole variable domain KAGVTQTPRYLIKTRGQQVTLSCSPISGHRSVSWYQQTPGQGLQFLFEYFSETQRNKGNFPGRFSGRQFSNSRSEMNVSTLELGDSALYLCASSLGQGGGNEQFFGPGTRLTVL.

The CDR3 loop reads CASEGSVGKEQFF. CDR3 bases: TGTGCCAGCGAGGGGAGCGTTGGGAAGGAGCAGTTCTTC. This chain connects TRBV6-5 to TRBJ2-1; D may match TRBD1 or TRBD2 (5 bases each). V was trimmed by 8 bases and J by 10 bases, leaving 18 bases between them. The CDR3 is 13 amino acids. Germline V gives CDR1 MNHEY, CDR2 SVGAGI.

This sequence joins TRBV3-1 and TRBJ2-7; D remains ambiguous. The CDR3 loop spans 14 amino acids. Germline V gene sequence: CDR1 LGHDT, CDR2 YNNKEL (reference sequence). With 1 base removed from V and 2 bases from J, the gap between germline ends came to 9 bases. CDR3 amino acids: CASSQAGVPYEQYF. The CDR3 bases are TGTGCCAGCAGCCAAGCCGGAGTACCCTACGAGCAGTACTTC.

This clonotype has at least ten counts. The CDR3 sequence is CASSPMGQGKTQYF. CDR3 nucleotide sequence: TGTGCCAGCAGCCCTATGGGACAGGGGAAGACCCAGTACTTC. The chain is built from TRBV7-2 and TRBJ2-5; 10 bases are a match to TRBD1. This CDR3 comprises 14 residues. With 5 bases clipped from V and 6 bases from J, the junction kept 6 bases outside the gene matches. Germline V lookup: CDR1 SGHTA, CDR2 FQGNSA.

There are a few counts of this clonotype. This chain links TRBV29-1 with TRBJ1-2; 7 nucleotides agree with TRBD1. CDR3 length equals 14 residues. V was pared by 4 bases and J by 8 bases, with 13 bases of the junction left unmatched. Per germline, CDR1 SQVTM and CDR2 ANQGSEA. CDR3 sequence (DNA): TGCAGCGTTGGAAGGGACAGCTTCTTGCGAGGCTACACCTTC. This codes for CSVGRDSFLRGYTF.

DNA for the CDR3: TGTGCCACCAGCAAGGAGAGCTCCTACAATGAGCAGTTCTTC. This sequence encodes CATSKESSYNEQFF. J is TRBJ2-1 and V is TRBV15; D is ambiguous. V shed 4 bases and J shed 0 bases, with 7 bases lying between them. This CDR3 comprises 14 residues. CDR1 LNHNV and CDR2 YYDKDF come from the germline V gene (reference sequence).

Here the CDR3 reads CASSPPDRWQPQHF. The CDR3 DNA sequence: TGTGCCAGCAGTCCACCGGACAGGTGGCAGCCCCAGCATTTT. V gene TRBV28 combines with J gene TRBJ1-5; TRBD1 agrees at 7 bases. After removal of 5 bases from V and 7 bases from J, the junction contained 8 bases not matched to a gene. Germline V gives CDR1 MDHEN, CDR2 SYDVKM. The CDR3 contains 14 residues.

CDR3 sequence reads: CASSLGVAGVQETQYF. The CDR3 DNA reads TGTGCCAGCAGCCTCGGAGTAGCGGGGGTACAAGAGACCCAGTACTTC. V usage is TRBV3-1 and J usage is TRBJ2-5; 9 bases align to TRBD2. CDR1 is LGHDT and CDR2 is YNNKEL in the germline V gene (reference sequence). The V segment lost 4 bases and the J segment 2 bases; nucleotides outside the gene matches: 8. The CDR3 contains 16 residues.

V usage is TRBV27 and J usage is TRBJ1-2; unclear D gene. Germline V gene data show CDR1 as MNHEY and CDR2 as SMNVEV (reference sequence). This CDR3 is built from 13 residues. V shed 6 bases and J shed 1 base, with 9 bases lying between them. For the CDR3, the DNA is TGTGCCAGCAGAGAAGTAGGTAACTATGGCTACACCTTC. It encodes CASREVGNYGYTF.

The rearrangement joins TRBV20-1 to TRBJ2-7, with 8 bases fitting TRBD1. This CDR3 is 14 amino acids long. Per germline, CDR1 DFQATT and CDR2 SNEGSKA (reference sequence). The ends lost 3 bases at V and 5 bases at J; junction bases unmatched: 9. Written as DNA, the CDR3 is TGCAGTGCTAGCAGGGGGCGGCTAGAAGACGAGCAGTACTTC. The encoded protein is CSASRGRLEDEQYF.

This clonotype occurred once. The genes are TRBV18 and TRBJ2-7; D is possibly TRBD1 or TRBD2 (6 bases each). Trimming removed 3 bases from V and 0 bases from J, with 21 bases in between. Germline assignment: CDR1 KGHSH and CDR2 LQKENI. CDR3 length: 18 residues. The CDR3 is CASSPLPMGGSSSYEQYF. As DNA, the CDR3 is TGTGCCAGCTCACCCCTCCCGATGGGGGGCTCTAGCTCCTACGAGCAGTACTTC.

The CDR3 spells CASSLKTGVNKNTEAFF. The CDR3 DNA reads as TGTGCCAGCAGCTTAAAGACAGGGGTGAATAAGAACACTGAAGCTTTCTTT. The rearrangement uses TRBV7-2 and TRBJ1-1, with 8 positions matching TRBD1. The CDR3 is made up of 17 amino acids. Germline CDR1 and CDR2: SGHTA and FQGNSA. The J segment lost 1 base and the V segment lost 2 bases, leaving 9 bases of the junction unmatched.

J is TRBJ1-1 and V is TRBV24-1; D is perhaps TRBD1 (5 bases). V lost 0 bases to trimming and J lost 5 bases, with 6 bases between them. Germline lookup yields CDR1 KGHDR and CDR2 SFDVKD. This CDR3 contains 13 residues. This chain's CDR3 is CATSDLRGTEAFF. The CDR3 DNA follows: TGTGCCACCAGTGATTTGCGGGGGACTGAAGCTTTCTTT.

This clonotype was picked up a small number of times. The chain has TRBV5-5 and TRBJ1-2; a possible D gene is TRBD1 (6 bases). V was clipped by 5 bases and J by 8 bases, with 16 bases between them. This CDR3 comprises 13 residues. Germline V gene data show CDR1 as SGHKS and CDR2 as YYEKEE (reference sequence). The CDR3 sequence: CASRRDTLGGYTF. CDR3 bases: TGTGCCAGCAGACGGGACACCTTGGGAGGCTACACCTTC.

This clonotype was counted many times. The chain uses TRBV7-9 and TRBJ2-3, with D unresolved. Germline CDR1 SEHNR, CDR2 FQNEAQ (reference sequence). V was shortened by 6 bases and J by 2 bases, with 12 bases between the two germline ends. The CDR3 is made up of 14 amino acids. The CDR3 nucleotides read TGTGCCAGCAGAGACTTCAGCTCCACAGATACGCAGTATTTT. It codes for CASRDFSSTDTQYF.

V usage is TRBV20-1 and J usage is TRBJ2-1, with D perhaps matching TRBD2 (5 bases). The V end was cut by 0 bases, the J end by 8 bases, with 20 bases between. Germline values: CDR1 DFQATT, CDR2 SNEGSKA (reference sequence). The CDR3 extends over 16 amino acids. The CDR3 protein is CSARDRNRGGKDEQFF. The CDR3 DNA reads as TGCAGTGCTAGAGATCGAAACAGAGGAGGTAAAGATGAGCAGTTCTTC.